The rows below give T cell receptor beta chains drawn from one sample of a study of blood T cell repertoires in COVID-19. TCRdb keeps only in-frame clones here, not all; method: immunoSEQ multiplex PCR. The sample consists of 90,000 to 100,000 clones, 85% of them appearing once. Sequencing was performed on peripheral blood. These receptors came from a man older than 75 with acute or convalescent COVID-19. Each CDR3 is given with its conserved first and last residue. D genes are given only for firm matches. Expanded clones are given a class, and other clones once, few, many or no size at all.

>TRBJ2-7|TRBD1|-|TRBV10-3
TGTGCCATCATGGGGACAGGATCCTACGAGCAGTACTTC
CAIMGTGSYEQYF
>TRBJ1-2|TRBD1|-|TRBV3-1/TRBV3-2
TGTGCCAGCAGCCCCCGGGACAGAGTAGCTAACTATGGCTACACCTTC
CASSPRDRVANYGYTF
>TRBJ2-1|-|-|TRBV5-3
TGTGCCACGCCCTTAGGACTTACCTACAATGAGCAGTTCTTC
CATPLGLTYNEQFF
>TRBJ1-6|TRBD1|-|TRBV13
TGTGCCAGCAGCGCCGACAGGGAGTATAATTCACCCCTCCACTTT
CASSADREYNSPLHF
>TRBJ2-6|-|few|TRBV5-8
TGTGCCAGCAGCCTGGGGAGAGGGGGACCCCACTGGGCCAACGTCCTGACTTTC
CASSLGRGGPHWANVLTF
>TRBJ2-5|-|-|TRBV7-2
TGTGCCAGCAGCGGGGGGACTCGACAAGAGACCCAGTACTTC
CASSGGTRQETQYF
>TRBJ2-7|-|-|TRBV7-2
TGTGCCAGCAGCTTACCCCCCCCTCTCTACGAGCAGTACTTC
CASSLPPPLYEQYF
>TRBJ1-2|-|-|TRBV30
TGTGCCTGGAGTTCCCCCGGGGTAGAAGGCTATGGCTACACCTTC
CAWSSPGVEGYGYTF
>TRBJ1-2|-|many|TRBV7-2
TGTGCCAGCAGCGTCACAGGGCCACTCGGCTACACCTTC
CASSVTGPLGYTF
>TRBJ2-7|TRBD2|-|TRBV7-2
TGTGCCAGCAGCCCTCCGAAAGGGCTAGCGGGAGAGTACGAGCAGTACTTC
CASSPPKGLAGEYEQYF
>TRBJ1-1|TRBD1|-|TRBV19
TGTGCCAGTAGTCTAGGTGGACAGGGAAAGACTGAAGCTTTCTTT
CASSLGGQGKTEAFF
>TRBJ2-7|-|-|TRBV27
TGTGCCAGCAGTTTAGCGGACTACGAGCAGTACTTC
CASSLADYEQYF
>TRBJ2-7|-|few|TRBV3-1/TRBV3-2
TGTGCCAGCAGCCAACTCGGACTGGCAAGACTTCCCTACGAGCAGTACTTC
CASSQLGLARLPYEQYF
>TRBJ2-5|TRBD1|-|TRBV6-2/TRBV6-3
TGTGCCAGCAGTCAACCAAGGACAGGGCGGATCTCCCAAGAGACCCAGTACTTC
CASSQPRTGRISQETQYF
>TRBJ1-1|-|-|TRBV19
TGTGCCAGTAGTAAGGGGGTCAGAACGAACACTGAAGCTTTCTTT
CASSKGVRTNTEAFF
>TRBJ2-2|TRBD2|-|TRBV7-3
TGTGCCAGCAGCTTAAAACTAGCGGCTAACACCGGGGAGCTGTTTTTT
CASSLKLAANTGELFF
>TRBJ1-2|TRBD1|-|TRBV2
TGTGCCAGCACCAGGGACAGCCGAGGCGCTGGCTACACCTTC
CASTRDSRGAGYTF
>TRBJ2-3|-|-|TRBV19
TGTGCCAGTCAGGGGATAAACGAAGAGGTTGGCACAGATACGCAGTATTTT
CASQGINEEVGTDTQYF
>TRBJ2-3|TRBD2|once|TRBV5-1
TGCGCCAGCAGGCCCCTAGCGGGAGTCTTGACAGATACGCAGTATTTT
CASRPLAGVLTDTQYF
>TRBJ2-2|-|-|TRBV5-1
TGCGCCAGCAGCTTGGCGGTATCTACGACCGGGGAGCTGTTTTTT
CASSLAVSTTGELFF
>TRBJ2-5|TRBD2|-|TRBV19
TGTGCCAGTACCCCCGGGACTAGCGACCAAGAGACCCAGTACTTC
CASTPGTSDQETQYF
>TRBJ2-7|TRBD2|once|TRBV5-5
TGTGCCAGCAGCTTGGAGTTAGCGCTAGCGGAAGAGCAGTACTTC
CASSLELALAEEQYF
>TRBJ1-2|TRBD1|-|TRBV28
TGTGCCAGCAGTTCCCGGGACAGGTTTGGCTACACCTTC
CASSSRDRFGYTF
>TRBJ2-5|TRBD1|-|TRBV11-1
TGTGCCAGCAGCCCTAGGTACAGGGGGCGGGAAGAGACCCAGTACTTC
CASSPRYRGREETQYF
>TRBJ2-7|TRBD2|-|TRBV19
TGTGCCAGTAGTTTTGGGACTAGCGATACCTACGAGCAGTACTTC
CASSFGTSDTYEQYF